This T cell receptor (beta chain) is from a study of T-cell reconstitution after alpha-beta-depleted transplantation in children. The TCRbeta library incorporated unique molecular identifiers. TCRdb reanalysed the PCR reads using MiXCR and keeps one entry per CDR3 protein. This table holds about 92,000 distinct CDR3 sequences, 10% to 15% found once. Germline loops: CDR1 DFQATT, CDR2 SNEGSKA (reference sequence). CDR3 length: 13 amino acids. The V gene lost 1 base and the J gene lost 4 bases, with 8 bases spanning the gap. There are many counts of this clonotype. This chain connects TRBV20-1 to TRBJ1-5; D ambiguous. The source of this sequence is a human donor who donated a stem cell graft to a child with inherited bone marrow failure. The source was PBMCs from the stem cell graft donor, collected from the stem cell graft. CDR3 in DNA: TGCAGTGCTAGAGTGCCAGGTAATCAGCCCCAGCATTTT. This codes for CSARVPGNQPQHF.